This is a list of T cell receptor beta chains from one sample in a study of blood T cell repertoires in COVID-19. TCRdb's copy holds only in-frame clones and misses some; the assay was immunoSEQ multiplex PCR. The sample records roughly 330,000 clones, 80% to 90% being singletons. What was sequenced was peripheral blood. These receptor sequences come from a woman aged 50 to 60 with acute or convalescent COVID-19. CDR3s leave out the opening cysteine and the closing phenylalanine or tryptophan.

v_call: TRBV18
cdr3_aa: ASSLTGSTGGETQY

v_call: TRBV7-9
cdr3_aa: ASGSGDPNNEQF

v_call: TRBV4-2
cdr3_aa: ATSQGNTEAF

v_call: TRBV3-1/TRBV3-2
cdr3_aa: ASSQDPFRVGQPQH

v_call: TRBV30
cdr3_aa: AWRGADEQY

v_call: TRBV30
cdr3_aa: AWKEVGQGNTGELF

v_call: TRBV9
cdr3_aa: ASSSRLTGDSHAFNEQF

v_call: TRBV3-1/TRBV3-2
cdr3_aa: ASSQAGTGLTEAF

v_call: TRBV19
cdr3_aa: ASSDRVTQY

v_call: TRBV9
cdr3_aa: ASSVGPPAAGGTEAF

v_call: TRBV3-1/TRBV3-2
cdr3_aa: ASSRRTGQFKTF

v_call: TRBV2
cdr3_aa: ASSSTTGAQETQY

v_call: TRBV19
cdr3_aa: ASSGVSTDTQY

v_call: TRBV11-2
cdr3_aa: ASSFLSGELF

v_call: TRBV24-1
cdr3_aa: ATSDRDRGYGYT

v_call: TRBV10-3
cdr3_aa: AISESNTLNTEAF

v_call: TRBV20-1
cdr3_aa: SASEQILNYGYT

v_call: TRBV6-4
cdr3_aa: ASSPTYVRVNTEAF

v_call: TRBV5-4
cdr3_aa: ASSLAGLADTGELF

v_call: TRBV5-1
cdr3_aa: ASMIQPGTDTQY

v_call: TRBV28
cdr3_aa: ASSPPGYNEQF

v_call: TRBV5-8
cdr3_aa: ASSRLRGETEAF

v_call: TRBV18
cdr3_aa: ASSQGQSISGNTIY

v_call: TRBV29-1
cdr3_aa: SAQGTGDGYT

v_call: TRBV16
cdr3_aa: ASSPLDTDTGELF

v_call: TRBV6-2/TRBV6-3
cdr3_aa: ASSSRGGYGYT

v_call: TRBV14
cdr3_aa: ASSPLRGRVLAGGGEQF

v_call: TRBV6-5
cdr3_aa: ASTPTGAGGYT

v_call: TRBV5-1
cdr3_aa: ASSEGLAYGEQF

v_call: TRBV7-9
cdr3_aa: ASSFGQAGARDTQY

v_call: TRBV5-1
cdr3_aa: ASSLGQGDTDTQY

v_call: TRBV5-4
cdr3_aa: ASKGPGGEQETQY

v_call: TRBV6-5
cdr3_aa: ASSGLGETQY

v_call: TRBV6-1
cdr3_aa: ASSGSGALSKTRAD

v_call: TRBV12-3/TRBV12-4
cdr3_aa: ASSLDSRSPLH

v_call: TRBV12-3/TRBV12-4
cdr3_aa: ASSQQGDQPQH

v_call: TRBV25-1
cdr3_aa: ASSEWTGGAREKLF

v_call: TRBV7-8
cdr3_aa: ASSLRLAGGQDEQF

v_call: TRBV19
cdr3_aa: ASSIGRGNTEAF

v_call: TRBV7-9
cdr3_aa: ASRRDSYNEQF

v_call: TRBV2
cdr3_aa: ASSEGINEQF

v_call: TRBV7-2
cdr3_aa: VIGGASSYNEQF

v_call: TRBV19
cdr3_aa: ASSSNSNSGNTIY

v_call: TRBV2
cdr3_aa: ASSGPGSGLSSPLH

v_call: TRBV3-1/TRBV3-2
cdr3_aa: ASSQEQGARSTDTQY

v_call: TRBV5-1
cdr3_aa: ASRKGQGLGYT

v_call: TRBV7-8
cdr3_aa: ASSSDLLGNSETQY

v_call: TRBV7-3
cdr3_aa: ASSSTAGNTIY

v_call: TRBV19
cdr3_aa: ASKGDRESNQPQH

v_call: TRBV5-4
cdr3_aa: ASGDRRNEKLF

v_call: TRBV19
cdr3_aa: ASSPRLEGRVTAQPQH

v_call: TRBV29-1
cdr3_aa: SVKEEGHSPLH

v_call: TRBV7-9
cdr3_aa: ASSTQGAGGNTIY

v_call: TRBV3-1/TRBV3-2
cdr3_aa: ASSRGQGANTEAF

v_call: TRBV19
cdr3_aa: ASSISESMGYT

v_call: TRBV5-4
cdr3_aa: ASSLQLVDTGELF